The source of this TCR beta chain is a study of T cell repertoires in cytomegalovirus infection. TCRdb recomputed calls from the reads with MiXCR, one row per CDR3 protein. The table lists about 300,000 distinct CDR3 sequences, 9.6% of them singletons. There are 13 residues in the CDR3. Germline-derived CDR1 and CDR2 are SQVTM and ANQGSEA. The junction had 3 bases not matched to a gene; V was cut back by 5 bases and J by 2 bases. In this sample, this clonotype turned up many times. The rearrangement joins TRBV29-1 to TRBJ2-1; TRBD2 agrees at 7 bases. The specimen sequenced was PBMCs. The receptor's source is a human donor in good health (CMV status not recorded). Some clones in this sample may be carry-over from other donors' samples. Here the CDR3 DNA reads TGCAGCGTTAATCGGGGGGCCTACAATGAGCAGTTCTTC. The encoded protein is CSVNRGAYNEQFF.